Below are 5 T cell receptor beta chains sequenced from a single sample in a study of post-analysis software for immune sequencing data. General study points: With TRBV5-6, TRBV5-1 and TRBV20-1 included, about five TRBV segments were more frequent in patients than in controls.

Prepared TCR beta cDNA libraries contained unique molecular identifiers. One entry per CDR3 protein, called by TCRdb with MiXCR from the PCR reads. The table has approximately 690,000 distinct CDR3 sequences, roughly three fifths seen once. The antigens of these receptors remain unknown. Sequenced: blood. Receptors originate from a girl aged 2-10 years with multiple sclerosis.

Of note for this clonotype: An end of the junction differs from the germline gene, which may be a read error. The genes are TRBV18 and TRBJ2-6; D may be TRBD1 (5 bases). This CDR3 has 16 amino acids. CDR1 is KGHSH and CDR2 is LQKENI in the germline V gene. This CDR3 is CASSPLSRAGANVLTF. The CDR3 DNA is TGTGCCAGCTCGCCACTTTCCAGGGCTGGGGCCAACGTCCTGACTTTC.

CDR3 sequence (DNA): TGTGCCTGGACACAGGATTACAATGAGCAGTTCTTC. As protein: CAWTQDYNEQFF. The chain carries TRBV30 and TRBJ2-1; a weak D match, TRBD1 (5 bases). Trimming stripped 4 bases from V and 4 bases from J, with 8 bases between. Germline V gene sequence: CDR1 GTSNPN, CDR2 SVGIG (reference sequence). This CDR3 comprises 12 residues.

The chain has TRBV29-1 and TRBJ2-3; the match to TRBD1 covers 7 bases. V trimming: 4 bases; J trimming: 4 bases; junction bases outside the gene matches: 5. This CDR3 has 13 amino acids. Germline assignment: CDR1 SQVTM and CDR2 ANQGSEA. The CDR3 bases are TGCAGCGTTGCCAGACAGGGTCCAGATACGCAGTATTTT. It specifies CSVARQGPDTQYF.

The chain employs TRBV6-5 and TRBJ1-1; D is undetermined. Trimming stripped 0 bases from V and 2 bases from J, with 4 bases between. This CDR3 region has 13 residues. Germline CDR1 and CDR2: MNHEY and SVGAGI. The CDR3 DNA is TGTGCCAGCAGTTACTCGGCCAACACTGAAGCTTTCTTT. Amino acid sequence: CASSYSANTEAFF.

The chain uses TRBV12-3 or TRBV12-4 and TRBJ2-7, with 8 bases fitting TRBD1. This CDR3 is built from 18 residues. V lost 6 bases, J lost 1 base, and 17 bases stayed unmatched. Written as DNA, the CDR3 is TGTGCCAGCAGCCCTAATACCTGGGACAGGAGGAGTTCCTACGAGCAGTACTTC. This encodes CASSPNTWDRRSSYEQYF.